This passage covers 8 T cell receptor beta chains from one sample sequenced in a study of T cells in Graves' hyperthyroidism and ophthalmopathy (dated by TCRdb to between 2018 and 2020). The library came from multiplex PCR. Sequencing was performed on an Illumina HiSeq 2000. Amplification of TCR beta CDR3 regions was carried out from RNA transcripts. The first round of RT-PCR for the TCR CDR3 was performed with the HTBI primer set and the Qiagen OneStep RT-PCR kit. Through fastp at Q25 and MiXCR, TCRdb rebuilt clones from the public reads, retaining in-frame beta chains. Under each unique CDR3 protein, matching rows form one entry showing the most common genes and DNA. The sample table shows roughly 700,000 distinct CDR3 sequences, and 35% are seen once. The ten top clones hold roughly 31% of the sample. Sequenced sample: blood. The receptor set was obtained from a woman in her forties with Graves' hyperthyroidism.

This clonotype was counted many times. The chain joins TRBV29-1 to TRBJ1-2; D ambiguous. The V end was cut by 7 bases, the J end by 5 bases, with 2 bases between. The germline gives CDR1 SQVTM, CDR2 ANQGSEA. This CDR3 region has 8 residues. The CDR3 is CSAYGYTF. CDR3 coding DNA: TGCAGCGCTTATGGCTACACCTTC.

A note on this clonotype: This clone may be a read error of a much larger clone one base away. This sequence joins TRBV9 and TRBJ1-2; a weak D match, TRBD1 (6 bases). This CDR3 has 16 residues. CDR1 is SGDLS and CDR2 is YYNGEE in the germline V gene. In DNA, the CDR3 is TGTGCCAGCAGCGTAGATCCTAGGTCAGGGGCCTATGACTACACCTTC. It yields the protein CASSVDPRSGAYDYTF.

The chain uses TRBV29-1 and TRBJ2-7; 11 nucleotides agree with TRBD1. J gave up 5 bases and V 8 bases, and 8 bases lay outside the gene matches. This CDR3 region has 13 residues. Per the germline V gene, CDR1 is SQVTM and CDR2 is ANQGSEA. The CDR3: CSQPRDRGNEQYF. CDR3 coding DNA: TGCAGCCAACCACGGGACAGGGGGAACGAGCAGTACTTC.

This clonotype was counted at least ten times. The V gene is TRBV10-3, the J gene TRBJ1-1, with a weak D call TRBD1 (6 bases). Germline V gene lookup returns CDR1 ENHRY and CDR2 SYGVKD. Trimming left V 3 bases short and J 3 bases short, with 17 bases between. This CDR3 is built from 16 residues. The DNA of the CDR3 is TGTGCCATCAGTGATGGTACAGGGATTCTTGACACTGAAGCTTTCTTT. This encodes CAISDGTGILDTEAFF.

To note about this clonotype: This CDR3 is missing its conserved last phenylalanine or tryptophan, likely due to a read error. It is unclear where the CDR3 begins or ends on the DNA, so no DNA is shown, and the CDR3 is as TCRdb lists it. The CDR3 spells CASSIQTGTG. The chain is built from TRBV19 and TRBJ2-6; no DNA check was done on the table's D call, TRBD1. Germline loops: CDR1 LNHDA, CDR2 SQIVND (reference sequence). Counting both end residues, the CDR3 totals 10 amino acids.

A few counts support this clonotype. This rearrangement joins TRBV28 to TRBJ2-7, with unresolved D. Germline V gene sequence: CDR1 MDHEN, CDR2 SYDVKM. V lost 10 bases, J lost 5 bases, and 18 bases lay in between. The CDR3 totals 13 residues. Here the CDR3 DNA reads TGTGCCATCCTTTCGTCCCTCCTGGACGAGCAGTACTTC. It codes for CAILSSLLDEQYF.

Details on this clonotype: A single base separates this from a much larger clone, so it may be a read error. The chain couples TRBV7-9 to TRBJ1-2, with D possibly being TRBD1 (6 bases). The V and J ends lost 4 bases and 3 bases respectively, with 15 bases between them. Per germline, CDR1 SEHNR and CDR2 FQNEAQ (reference sequence). The CDR3 is 15 amino acids. The CDR3 DNA reads TGTGCCAGCAGCTCACAGGGCTTTACGGACTATGGCTACACCTTC. Its translation: CASSSQGFTDYGYTF.

This clonotype was detected only a few times. This chain connects TRBV12-3 or TRBV12-4 to TRBJ1-4; D remains ambiguous. CDR3 size: 15 residues. Deletions cut 4 bases from V and 4 bases from J, with 13 bases between. CDR3 residues: CASSYTDGSNEKLFF. CDR3 bases: TGTGCCAGCAGTTATACGGACGGCAGTAATGAAAAACTGTTTTTT.